This T cell receptor (beta chain) emerged from a study of OX40 agonist ivuxolimab in advanced cancers. Per germline, CDR1 MDHEN and CDR2 SYDVKM. This CDR3 has 14 residues. V lost 6 bases, J lost 6 bases, and 5 bases stayed unmatched. With autoimmune disease history or systemic immunosuppression, patients were excluded. Blood was sampled at baseline, cycle 4 day 1, and cycle 7 day 1. General observations from the study: Those patients achieving a partial response at 0.1-3.0 mg/kg showed among the lowest clonal expansion. There was clonal expansion of CD4+ and CD8+ blood T cells by week 6 at 0.1 to 3.0 mg/kg.

Concerning this clone: Its specificity is not known.

Using immunoSEQ multiplex PCR, the repertoire was profiled, and TCRdb retains in-frame clones only, with some absent. Here the sample spans 65,000 to 90,000 clones, about nine tenths being singletons. The chain has TRBV28 and TRBJ2-1; 10 bases match TRBD1. Here the sequenced sample was CD4+ or CD8+ T cells sorted from blood, taken in a trial of the OX40 agonist ivuxolimab. The sequence derives from an adult with an advanced solid tumor such as melanoma, head and neck, liver or kidney cancer. CDR3 amino acids: CASRGTGVRNEQFF. CDR3 DNA sequence: TGTGCCAGCAGAGGGACAGGGGTACGCAATGAGCAGTTCTTC.